This T cell receptor beta chain was documented in a study of blood T cell repertoires in COVID-19. On the study more broadly: Acute-phase and convalescent COVID-19 samples originated in the United States, Italy and Spain. PBMCs, B-cell-depleted T cells, or T cells were the source of the cDNA or gDNA that made up the material.

V was clipped by 4 bases and J by 6 bases; unmatched bases: 7. This CDR3 has 15 amino acids. The germline V gene has CDR1 GTSNPN and CDR2 SVGIG (reference sequence). Authors' methods: Amplification of reference gene primers was used by the study to estimate nucleated cell counts. Libraries were prepared by immunoSEQ multiplex PCR; TCRdb keeps only in-frame clonotypes and omits some of them. That table gives V, J and clone size, and the DNA gave D and trimming. The sample contains tens of thousands of clones, roughly 83% of which appear only once. The sequencing sample was made of peripheral blood. This TCR was recovered from a man older than 75 with active or convalescent COVID-19. V usage is TRBV30 and J usage is TRBJ1-6; the match to TRBD1 covers 9 bases. The CDR3: CAWTVGTGRNSPLHF. CDR3 bases: TGTGCCTGGACCGTGGGGACAGGGCGTAATTCACCCCTCCACTTT.